These T cell receptor beta chains were read from a single sample in a study of identifying expanded T cells in peripheral blood. Sequencing was performed with immunoSEQ multiplex PCR; in TCRdb, only in-frame clones are kept and a portion is missing. The sample contains about 100,000 clones, around 88% of which appear only once. Sequences were obtained from blood. Receptor source: a person between 18 and 75 years old in good health. Each CDR3 is given with its conserved first and last residue. The D gene is left open where the match is weak. Rows may omit the clone size; those that give it use once, few, many or a size class.

d_call	j_call	v_call	clone_size	cdr3_nt	cdr3_aa
NA	TRBJ1-5	TRBV7-9	NA	TGTGCCAGCATGCGAGCCCGGGACGGCGGCGGGTATAGCAATCAGCCCCAGCATTTT	CASMRARDGGGYSNQPQHF
NA	TRBJ1-6	TRBV2	NA	TGTGCCAGCAGAGGGTCAGCCCTCCACTTT	CASRGSALHF
NA	TRBJ1-1	TRBV28	few	TGTGCCAGCAGTTTCCCCCGTGGAACGAACACTGAAGCTTTCTTT	CASSFPRGTNTEAFF
NA	TRBJ2-1	TRBV10-3	NA	TGTGCCATCAGTGACTCGGGGGCCCCACGGTACAATGAGCAGTTCTTC	CAISDSGAPRYNEQFF
NA	TRBJ2-7	TRBV27	many	TGTGCCAGCAGTTCCCGACTTGAGCATAGCGGCGAGCAGTACTTC	CASSSRLEHSGEQYF
NA	TRBJ1-5	TRBV10-3	NA	TGTGCCATCAGTGACCGGGGGAATAGCAATCAGCCCCAGCATTTT	CAISDRGNSNQPQHF
TRBD1	TRBJ2-7	TRBV10-3	once	TGTGCCATCAGTGAGTTCCGGAGTAGGACAGGGGGCTCCTACGAGCAGTACTTC	CAISEFRSRTGGSYEQYF
TRBD1	TRBJ1-2	TRBV7-2	NA	TGTGCCAGCAGCTTACTCCCGGACAGGGGAGGTTATGGCTACACCTTC	CASSLLPDRGGYGYTF
NA	TRBJ1-4	TRBV7-2	few	TGTGCCAGCAGCCGATGGTGGGGAGCAACTAATGAAAAACTGTTTTTT	CASSRWWGATNEKLFF
NA	TRBJ1-5	TRBV19	few	TGTGCCAGTAGGGAACAGGGCAATCAGCCCCAGCATTTT	CASREQGNQPQHF
NA	TRBJ1-5	TRBV18	NA	TGTGCCAGCTCACCACCGAGGCAAGACGAGGATAATCAGCCCCAGCATTTT	CASSPPRQDEDNQPQHF
NA	TRBJ1-1	TRBV11-2	NA	TGTGCCAGCAGCTTTGACAGAACATTGAACACTGAAGCTTTCTTT	CASSFDRTLNTEAFF
NA	TRBJ1-5	TRBV27	NA	TGTGCCAGCAGTTTATCGGGGGAGCAGCCCCAGCATTTT	CASSLSGEQPQHF
NA	TRBJ1-6	TRBV6-5	NA	TGTGCCAGCAATTCTAATAATTCACCCCTCCACTTT	CASNSNNSPLHF
NA	TRBJ2-3	TRBV11-2	once	TGTGCCAGCAGCTTAACCGTCCAGGGCACAGATACGCAGTATTTT	CASSLTVQGTDTQYF
TRBD1	TRBJ1-5	TRBV13	NA	TGTGCCAGCAGCTTCGGGACAGGGGGCTATCAGCCCCAGCATTTT	CASSFGTGGYQPQHF
TRBD1	TRBJ1-2	TRBV5-4	NA	TGTGCCAGCAGCTTGGAGGCAGGGGGAGCCTATGGCTACACCTTC	CASSLEAGGAYGYTF
NA	TRBJ1-6	TRBV11-2	NA	TGTGCCAGCAGCTGGGGTGGCTCCCATAATTCACCCCTCCACTTT	CASSWGGSHNSPLHF
TRBD1	TRBJ1-3	TRBV7-8	NA	TGTGCCAGCAGCTATGCGGGTGGGACAGGGGGCTACCTCACTGGAAACACCATATATTTT	CASSYAGGTGGYLTGNTIYF
NA	TRBJ2-7	TRBV6-5	NA	TGTGCCAGCAGGAGGACCCCTAGGGCTTACGAGCAGTACTTC	CASRRTPRAYEQYF
TRBD1	TRBJ1-1	TRBV5-4	NA	TGTGCCAGCAGCTATCGCGACAGGGGGTCCACTGAAGCTTTCTTT	CASSYRDRGSTEAFF
TRBD1	TRBJ2-7	TRBV2	NA	TGTGCCAGCGGGGGACAGGGAAGCGGAGACGAGCAGTACTTC	CASGGQGSGDEQYF
TRBD1	TRBJ2-7	TRBV28	NA	TGTGCCAGCAGTCAGGGTGGGACAGGGAACTACGAGCAGTACTTC	CASSQGGTGNYEQYF
NA	TRBJ1-6	TRBV6-1	NA	TGTGCCAGCAGTGAAATCGCAGGGCTCTCCTATAATTCACCCCTCCACTTT	CASSEIAGLSYNSPLHF
NA	TRBJ2-5	TRBV28	NA	TGTGCCAGCTCCTCCTCCGGGACGGCAAAAGAGACCCAGTACTTC	CASSSSGTAKETQYF
NA	TRBJ2-7	TRBV5-1	few	TGCGCCAGCAGCCGGGAGACAGGGTACGAGCAGTACTTC	CASSRETGYEQYF
TRBD2	TRBJ2-5	TRBV9	NA	TGTGCCAGCAGCCCGGAAGGGAGCGGGGTAAGGGAGACCCAGTACTTC	CASSPEGSGVRETQYF
NA	TRBJ1-2	TRBV7-2	many	TGTGCCAGCAGCTCAACCTGGGGGCAGGAAGGCTACACCTTC	CASSSTWGQEGYTF
NA	TRBJ1-4	TRBV28	NA	TGTGCCAGCAGCTCCCCGGGAGGTCGAAATGAAAAACTGTTTTTT	CASSSPGGRNEKLFF
TRBD1	TRBJ2-7	TRBV29-1	NA	TGCAGCGTCCGGACAGGGGGCGGCTACGAGCAGTACTTC	CSVRTGGGYEQYF
TRBD2	TRBJ2-5	TRBV10-3	NA	TGTGCCACCTCCGGGGGGAACCAAGAGACCCAGTACTTC	CATSGGNQETQYF
NA	TRBJ1-5	TRBV13	few	TGTGCCAGCAGCTATAGGGGGGGAAGCAATCAGCCCCAGCATTTT	CASSYRGGSNQPQHF
NA	TRBJ2-4	TRBV28	NA	TGTGCCAGCAGTTTTTCAGGAGCCAAAAACATTCAGTACTTC	CASSFSGAKNIQYF
NA	TRBJ2-5	TRBV4-3	NA	TGCGCCAGCAGCCAAGACTCGGGAGCCGAGACCCAGTACTTC	CASSQDSGAETQYF
NA	TRBJ2-1	TRBV19	once	TGTGCCAGTAAGGCCCAGGCAGCGTTCAATGAGCAGTTCTTC	CASKAQAAFNEQFF
NA	TRBJ1-6	TRBV9	NA	TGTGCCAGCAGCCCTCGGAGGCCTAATTCACCCCTCCACTTT	CASSPRRPNSPLHF
NA	TRBJ2-5	TRBV7-9	NA	TGTGCCAGCAGCTACTACAGCCAAGAGACCCAGTACTTC	CASSYYSQETQYF
TRBD1	TRBJ2-3	TRBV28	NA	TGTGCCAGCAGTTTAATCGGACAGGGGGCTCATACGCAGTATTTT	CASSLIGQGAHTQYF
NA	TRBJ2-1	TRBV7-6	NA	TGTGCCAGCAGCTTAGACTCCTACAATGAGCAGTTCTTC	CASSLDSYNEQFF
NA	TRBJ1-5	TRBV19	few	TGTGCCAGTAGTGGGGGACCGGTATTAGATAGCAATCAGCCCCAGCATTTT	CASSGGPVLDSNQPQHF
NA	TRBJ2-3	TRBV11-2	NA	TGTGCCAGCAGCTCGTCAACAGATACGCAGTATTTT	CASSSSTDTQYF
NA	TRBJ2-6	TRBV10-3	NA	TGTGCCACCGCAATGGGCGGGACACTTACTGGGGCCAACGTCCTGACTTTC	CATAMGGTLTGANVLTF
NA	TRBJ1-1	TRBV7-9	few	TGTGCCAGCAGGTTGGGAGGGAACACTGAAGCTTTCTTT	CASRLGGNTEAFF
NA	TRBJ1-3	TRBV4-2	NA	TGTGCCAGCAGCCAATGGTGGAGGACCGAGGCGATGAGGACCATATATTTT	CASSQWWRTEAMRTIYF
NA	TRBJ1-2	TRBV6-4	NA	TGTGCCAGCAGTGCCTACGGGGGGCGAAATAACTATGGCTACACCTTC	CASSAYGGRNNYGYTF
TRBD2	TRBJ2-2	TRBV5-1	once	TGCGCCAGCAGCCAAGGACTAGCGGGGTACACCGGGGAGCTGTTTTTT	CASSQGLAGYTGELFF
NA	TRBJ1-2	TRBV28	NA	TGTGCCAGCAGCCGACCCTCGTCGACGGCTAACTATGGCTACACCTTC	CASSRPSSTANYGYTF
NA	TRBJ2-7	TRBV7-2	NA	TGTGCCAGCAGCTTATGGCGGGGAACGAACGAGCAGTACTTC	CASSLWRGTNEQYF
NA	TRBJ2-7	TRBV7-2	NA	TGTGCCAGCAGCCTGGCAGGCTCCTACGAGCAGTACTTC	CASSLAGSYEQYF
NA	TRBJ1-3	TRBV7-9	NA	TGTGCCAGCAGCTTAGCCCCACAGGGAGGAAACACCATATATTTT	CASSLAPQGGNTIYF
NA	TRBJ2-7	TRBV11-2	NA	TGTGCCAGCAGCTTAGATTACGGGGTGTGGTACTTC	CASSLDYGVWYF
NA	TRBJ1-1	TRBV5-6	once	TGTGCCAGCAGCTGGGGTAGGGCTGAAGCTTTCTTT	CASSWGRAEAFF
NA	TRBJ2-6	TRBV4-2	NA	TGTGCCAGCAGCCAAGATACTGGGGCTGGGGCCAACGTCCTGACTTTC	CASSQDTGAGANVLTF
NA	TRBJ1-4	TRBV7-9	NA	TGTGCCAGCAGCTTAGCTGGCCTAAATGAAAAACTGTTTTTT	CASSLAGLNEKLFF